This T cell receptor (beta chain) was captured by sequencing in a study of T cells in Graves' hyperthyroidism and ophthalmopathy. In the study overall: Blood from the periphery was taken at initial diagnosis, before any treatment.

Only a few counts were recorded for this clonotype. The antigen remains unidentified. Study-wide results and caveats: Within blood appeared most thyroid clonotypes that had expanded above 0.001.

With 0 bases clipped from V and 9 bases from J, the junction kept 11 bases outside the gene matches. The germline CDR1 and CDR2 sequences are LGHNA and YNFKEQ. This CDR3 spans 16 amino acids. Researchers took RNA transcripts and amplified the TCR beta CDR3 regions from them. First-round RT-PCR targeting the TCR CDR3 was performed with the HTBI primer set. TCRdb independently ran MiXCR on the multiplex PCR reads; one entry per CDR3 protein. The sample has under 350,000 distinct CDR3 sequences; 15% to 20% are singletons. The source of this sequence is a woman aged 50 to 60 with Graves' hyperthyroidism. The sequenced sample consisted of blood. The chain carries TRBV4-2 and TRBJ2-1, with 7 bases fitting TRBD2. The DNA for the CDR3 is TGTGCCAGCAGCCAAGATAGAACTAGCGCGGCTGGTGAGCAGTTCTTC. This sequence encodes CASSQDRTSAAGEQFF.